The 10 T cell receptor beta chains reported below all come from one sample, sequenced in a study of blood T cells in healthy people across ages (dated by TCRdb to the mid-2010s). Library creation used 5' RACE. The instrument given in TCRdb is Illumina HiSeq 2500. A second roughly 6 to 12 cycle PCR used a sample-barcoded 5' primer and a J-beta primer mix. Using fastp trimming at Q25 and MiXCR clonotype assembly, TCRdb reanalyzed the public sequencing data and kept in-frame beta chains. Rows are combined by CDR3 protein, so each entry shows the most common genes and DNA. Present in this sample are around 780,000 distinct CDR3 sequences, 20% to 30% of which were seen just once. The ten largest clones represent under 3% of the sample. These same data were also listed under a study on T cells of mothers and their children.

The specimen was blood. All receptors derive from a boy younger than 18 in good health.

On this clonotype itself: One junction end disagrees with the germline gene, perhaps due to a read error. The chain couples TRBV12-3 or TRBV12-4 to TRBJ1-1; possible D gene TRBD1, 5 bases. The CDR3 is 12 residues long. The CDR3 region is CASFLLGGEVFF. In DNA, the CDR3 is TGTGCCAGCTTTCTCCTGGGGGGTGAAGTTTTCTTT.

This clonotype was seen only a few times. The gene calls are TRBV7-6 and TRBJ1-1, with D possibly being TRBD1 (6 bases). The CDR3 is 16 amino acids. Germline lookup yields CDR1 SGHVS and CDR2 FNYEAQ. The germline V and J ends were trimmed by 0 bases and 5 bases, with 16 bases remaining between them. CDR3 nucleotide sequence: TGTGCCAGCAGCTTAGCGGGCCACAGGGCTGGGACTGAAGCTTTCTTT. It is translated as CASSLAGHRAGTEAFF.

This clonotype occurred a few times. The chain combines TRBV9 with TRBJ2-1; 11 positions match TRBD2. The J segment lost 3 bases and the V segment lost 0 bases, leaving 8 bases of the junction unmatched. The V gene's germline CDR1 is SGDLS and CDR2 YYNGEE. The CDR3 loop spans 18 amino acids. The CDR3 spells CASSVEGLAGGFYNEQFF. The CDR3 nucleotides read TGTGCCAGCAGCGTAGAAGGTCTAGCGGGGGGCTTCTACAATGAGCAGTTCTTC.

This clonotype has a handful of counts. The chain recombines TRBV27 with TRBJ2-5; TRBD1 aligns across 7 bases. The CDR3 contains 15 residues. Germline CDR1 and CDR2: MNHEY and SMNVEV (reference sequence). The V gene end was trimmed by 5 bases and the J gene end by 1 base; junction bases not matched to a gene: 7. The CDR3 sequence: CASSSTYRGQETQYF. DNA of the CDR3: TGTGCCAGCAGTAGCACATACAGGGGCCAAGAGACCCAGTACTTC.

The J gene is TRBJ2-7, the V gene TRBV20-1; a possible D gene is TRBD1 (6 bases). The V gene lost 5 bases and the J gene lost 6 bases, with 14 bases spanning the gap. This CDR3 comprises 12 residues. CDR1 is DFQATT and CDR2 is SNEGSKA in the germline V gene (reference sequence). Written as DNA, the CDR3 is TGCAGTGCTGACCCGGGACAACGCGAGCAGTACTTC. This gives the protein CSADPGQREQYF.

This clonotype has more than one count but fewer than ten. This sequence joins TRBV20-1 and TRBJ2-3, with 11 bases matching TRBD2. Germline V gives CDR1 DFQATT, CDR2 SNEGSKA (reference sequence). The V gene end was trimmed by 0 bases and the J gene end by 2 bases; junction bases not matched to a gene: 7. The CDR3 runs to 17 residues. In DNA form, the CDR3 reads TGCAGTGCTAGAGATCTCAGACTAGCGGGGAACACAGATACGCAGTATTTT. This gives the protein CSARDLRLAGNTDTQYF.

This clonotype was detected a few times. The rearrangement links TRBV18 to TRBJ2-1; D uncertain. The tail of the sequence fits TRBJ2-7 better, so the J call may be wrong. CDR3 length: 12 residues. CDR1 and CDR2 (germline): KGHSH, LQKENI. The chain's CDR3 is CASSRAAGEQYF. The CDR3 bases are TGTGCCAGCTCCCGGGCCGCTGGAGAGCAGTACTTC.

CDR3 DNA: TGTGCCAGCAGCGTAGATCAGGGGCTCGACGAGCAGTACTTC. It yields the protein CASSVDQGLDEQYF. This rearrangement joins TRBV9 to TRBJ2-7, with D possibly TRBD1 on 6 matching bases. The CDR3 consists of 14 residues. Germline CDR1 reads SGDLS; CDR2 reads YYNGEE. V was cut by 0 bases and J by 5 bases, with 12 bases left in between. Filled out from reference TRBV9 and TRBJ2-7, the complete variable domain reads DSGVTQTPKHLITATGQRVTLRCSPRSGDLSVYWYQQSLDQGLQFLIQYYNGEERAKGNILERFSAQQFPDLHSELNLSSLELGDSALYFCASSVDQGLDEQYFGPGTRLTVT.

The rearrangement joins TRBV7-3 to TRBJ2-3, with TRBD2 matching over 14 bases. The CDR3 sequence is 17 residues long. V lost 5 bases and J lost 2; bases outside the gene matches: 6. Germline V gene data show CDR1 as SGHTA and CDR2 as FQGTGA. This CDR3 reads CASSMGLAGATTDTQYF. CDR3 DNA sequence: TGTGCCAGCAGCATGGGACTAGCGGGGGCCACCACAGATACGCAGTATTTT.

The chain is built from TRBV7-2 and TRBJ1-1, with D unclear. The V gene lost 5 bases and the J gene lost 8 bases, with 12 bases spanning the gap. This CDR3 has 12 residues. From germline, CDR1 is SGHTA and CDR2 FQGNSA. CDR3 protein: CASSPGRREAFF. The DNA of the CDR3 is TGTGCCAGCAGCCCCGGGAGGCGGGAAGCTTTCTTT.